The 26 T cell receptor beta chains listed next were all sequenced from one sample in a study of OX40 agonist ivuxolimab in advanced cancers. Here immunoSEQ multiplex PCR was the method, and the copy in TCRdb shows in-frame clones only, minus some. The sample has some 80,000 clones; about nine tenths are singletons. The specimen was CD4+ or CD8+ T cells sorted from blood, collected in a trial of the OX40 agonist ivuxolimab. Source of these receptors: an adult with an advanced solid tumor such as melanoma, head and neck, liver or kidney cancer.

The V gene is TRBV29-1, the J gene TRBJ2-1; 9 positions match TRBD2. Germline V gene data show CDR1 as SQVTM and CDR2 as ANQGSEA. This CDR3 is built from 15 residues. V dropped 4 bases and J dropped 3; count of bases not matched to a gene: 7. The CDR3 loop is CSVAPTAGGYNEQFF. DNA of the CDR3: TGCAGCGTTGCTCCCACAGCGGGGGGCTACAATGAGCAGTTCTTC.

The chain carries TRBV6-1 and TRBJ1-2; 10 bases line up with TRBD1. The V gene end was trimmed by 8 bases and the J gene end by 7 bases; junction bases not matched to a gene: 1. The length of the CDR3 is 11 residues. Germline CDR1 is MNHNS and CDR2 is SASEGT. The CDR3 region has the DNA TGTGCCAGCCGGACAGGGGGTGGCTACACCTTC. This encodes CASRTGGGYTF.

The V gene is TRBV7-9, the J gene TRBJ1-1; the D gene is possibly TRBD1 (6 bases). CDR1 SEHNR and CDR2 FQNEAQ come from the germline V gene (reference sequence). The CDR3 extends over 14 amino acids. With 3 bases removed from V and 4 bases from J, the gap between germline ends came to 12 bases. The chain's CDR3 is CASSLGGSTTEAFF. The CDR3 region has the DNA TGTGCCAGCAGCTTGGGGGGCTCAACCACTGAAGCTTTCTTT.

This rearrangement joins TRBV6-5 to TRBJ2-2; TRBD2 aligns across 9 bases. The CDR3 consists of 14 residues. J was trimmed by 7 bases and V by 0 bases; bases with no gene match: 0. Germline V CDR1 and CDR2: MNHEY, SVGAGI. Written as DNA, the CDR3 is TGTGCCAGCAGTTACTCAGCGGGGGGCGGGGAGCTGTTTTTT. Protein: CASSYSAGGGELFF.

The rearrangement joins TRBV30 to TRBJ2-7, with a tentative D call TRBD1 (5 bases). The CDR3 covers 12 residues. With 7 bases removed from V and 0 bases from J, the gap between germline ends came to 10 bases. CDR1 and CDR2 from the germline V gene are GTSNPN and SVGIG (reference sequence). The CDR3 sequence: CASSDSSYEQYF. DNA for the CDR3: TGTGCCTCATCCGACAGCTCCTACGAGCAGTACTTC. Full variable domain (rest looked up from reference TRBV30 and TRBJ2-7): SQTIHQWPATLVQPVGSPLSLECTVEGTSNPNLYWYRQAAGRGLQLLFYSVGIGQISSEVPQNLSASRPQDRQFILSSKKLLLSDSGFYLCASSDSSYEQYFGPGTRLTVT.

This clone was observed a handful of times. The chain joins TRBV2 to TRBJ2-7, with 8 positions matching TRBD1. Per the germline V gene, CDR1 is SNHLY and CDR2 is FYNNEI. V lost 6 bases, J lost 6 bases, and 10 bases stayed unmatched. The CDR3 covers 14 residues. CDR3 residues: CASRPGQDVREQYF. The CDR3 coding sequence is TGTGCCAGCAGGCCGGGACAGGACGTACGCGAGCAGTACTTC.

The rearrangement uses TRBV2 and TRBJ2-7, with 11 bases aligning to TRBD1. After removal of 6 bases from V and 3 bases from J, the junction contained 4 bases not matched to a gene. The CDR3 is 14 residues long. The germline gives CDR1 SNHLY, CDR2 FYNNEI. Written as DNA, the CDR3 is TGTGCCAGCAGCCCCGGGACAGGGGGCTACGAGCAGTACTTC. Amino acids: CASSPGTGGYEQYF.

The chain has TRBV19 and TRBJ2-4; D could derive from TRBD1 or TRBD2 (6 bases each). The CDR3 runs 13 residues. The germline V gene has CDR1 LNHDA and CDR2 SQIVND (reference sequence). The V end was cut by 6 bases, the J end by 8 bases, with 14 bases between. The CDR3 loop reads CASSIGGPDIQYF. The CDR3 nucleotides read TGTGCCAGTAGCATTGGGGGGCCGGACATTCAGTACTTC.

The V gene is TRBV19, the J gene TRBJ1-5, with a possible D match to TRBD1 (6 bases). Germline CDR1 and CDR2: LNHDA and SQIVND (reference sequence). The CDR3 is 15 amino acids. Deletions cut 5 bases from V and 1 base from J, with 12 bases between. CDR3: CASSPTGRSNQPQHF. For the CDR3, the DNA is TGTGCCAGTAGTCCCACAGGGAGGAGCAATCAGCCCCAGCATTTT.

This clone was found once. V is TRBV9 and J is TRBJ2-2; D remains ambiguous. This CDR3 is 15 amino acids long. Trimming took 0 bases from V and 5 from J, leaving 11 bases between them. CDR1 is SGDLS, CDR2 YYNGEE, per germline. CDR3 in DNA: TGTGCCAGCAGCGTAGTGGGTAGGAGTACCGGGGAGCTGTTTTTT. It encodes CASSVVGRSTGELFF.

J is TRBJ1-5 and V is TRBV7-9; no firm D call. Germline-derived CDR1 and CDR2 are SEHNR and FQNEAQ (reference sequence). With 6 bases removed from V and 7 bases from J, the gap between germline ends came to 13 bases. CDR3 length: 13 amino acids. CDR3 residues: CASSSGVGQPQHF. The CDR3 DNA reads TGTGCCAGCAGTTCGGGTGTGGGGCAGCCCCAGCATTTT. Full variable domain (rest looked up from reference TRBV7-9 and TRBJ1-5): DTGVSQNPRHKITKRGQNVTFRCDPISEHNRLYWYRQTLGQGPEFLTYFQNEAQLEKSRLLSDRFSAERPKGSFSTLEIQRTEQGDSAMYLCASSSGVGQPQHFGDGTRLSIL.

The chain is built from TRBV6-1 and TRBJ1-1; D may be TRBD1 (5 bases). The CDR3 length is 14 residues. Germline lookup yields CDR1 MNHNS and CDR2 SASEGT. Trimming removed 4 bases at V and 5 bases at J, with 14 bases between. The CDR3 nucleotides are TGTGCCAGCAGTGCCTGGCGGGGGAATACTGAAGCTTTCTTT. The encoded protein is CASSAWRGNTEAFF.

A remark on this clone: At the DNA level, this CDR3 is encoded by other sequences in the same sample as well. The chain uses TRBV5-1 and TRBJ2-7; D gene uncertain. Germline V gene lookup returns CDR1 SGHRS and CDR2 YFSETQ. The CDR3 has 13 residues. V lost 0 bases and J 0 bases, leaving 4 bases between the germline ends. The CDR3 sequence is CASSLGVSYEQYF. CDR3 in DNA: TGCGCCAGCAGCTTGGGAGTCTCCTACGAGCAGTACTTC.

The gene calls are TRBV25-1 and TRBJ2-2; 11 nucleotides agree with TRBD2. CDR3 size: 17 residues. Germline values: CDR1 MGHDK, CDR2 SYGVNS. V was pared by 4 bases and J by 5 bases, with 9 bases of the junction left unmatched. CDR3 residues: CASSGPLAGERTGELFF. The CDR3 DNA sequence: TGTGCCAGCAGTGGACCACTAGCGGGGGAGAGGACCGGGGAGCTGTTTTTT.

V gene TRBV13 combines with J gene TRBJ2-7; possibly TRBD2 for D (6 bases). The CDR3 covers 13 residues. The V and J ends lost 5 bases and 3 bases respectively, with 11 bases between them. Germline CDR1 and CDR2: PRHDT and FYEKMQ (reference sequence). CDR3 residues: CASSVAGSYEQYF. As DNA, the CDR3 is TGTGCCAGCAGCGTAGCCGGGAGCTACGAGCAGTACTTC.

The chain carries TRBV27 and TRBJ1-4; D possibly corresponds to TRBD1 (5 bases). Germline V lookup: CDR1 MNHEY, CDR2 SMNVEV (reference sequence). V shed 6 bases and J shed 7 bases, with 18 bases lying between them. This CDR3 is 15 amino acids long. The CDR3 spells CASSQSGVLVEKLFF. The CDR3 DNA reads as TGTGCCAGCAGCCAGTCGGGGGTCTTAGTTGAAAAACTGTTTTTT. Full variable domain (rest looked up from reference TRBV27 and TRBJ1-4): EAQVTQNPRYLITVTGKKLTVTCSQNMNHEYMSWYRQDPGLGLRQIYYSMNVEVTDKGDVPEGYKVSRKEKRNFPLILESPSPNQTSLYFCASSQSGVLVEKLFFGSGTQLSVL.

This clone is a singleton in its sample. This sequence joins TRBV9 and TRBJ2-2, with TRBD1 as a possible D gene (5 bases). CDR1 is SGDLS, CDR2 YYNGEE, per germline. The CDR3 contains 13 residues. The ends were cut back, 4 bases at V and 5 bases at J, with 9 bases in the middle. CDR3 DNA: TGTGCCAGCAGCTCTCAGGGAACCGGGGAGCTGTTTTTT. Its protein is CASSSQGTGELFF.

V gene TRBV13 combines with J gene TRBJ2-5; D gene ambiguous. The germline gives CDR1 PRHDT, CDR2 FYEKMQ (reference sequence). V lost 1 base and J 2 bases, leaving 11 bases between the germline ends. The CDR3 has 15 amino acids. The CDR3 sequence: CASSLVGQAQETQYF. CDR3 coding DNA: TGTGCCAGCAGCTTAGTCGGGCAGGCACAAGAGACCCAGTACTTC.

This CDR3 reads CASSRTGGSNQPQHF. The CDR3 nucleotides are TGTGCCAGCAGTAGGACAGGGGGCAGCAATCAGCCCCAGCATTTT. This chain links TRBV9 with TRBJ1-5, with TRBD1 matching over 11 bases. There are 15 residues in the CDR3. Germline V CDR1 and CDR2: SGDLS, YYNGEE. The junction had 2 bases not matched to a gene; V was cut back by 5 bases and J by 1 base.

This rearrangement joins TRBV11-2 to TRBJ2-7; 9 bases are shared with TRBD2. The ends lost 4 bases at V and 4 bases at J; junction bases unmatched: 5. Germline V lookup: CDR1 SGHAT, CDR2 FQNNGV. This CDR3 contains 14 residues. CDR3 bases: TGTGCCAGCAGCTACTCTAGCGGGGTTTACGAGCAGTACTTC. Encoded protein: CASSYSSGVYEQYF.

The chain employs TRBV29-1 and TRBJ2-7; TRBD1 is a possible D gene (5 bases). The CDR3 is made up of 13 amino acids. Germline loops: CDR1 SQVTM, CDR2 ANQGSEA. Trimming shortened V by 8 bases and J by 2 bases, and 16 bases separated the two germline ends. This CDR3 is CSIEDTATYEQYF. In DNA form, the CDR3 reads TGCAGCATAGAGGACACAGCTACCTACGAGCAGTACTTC.

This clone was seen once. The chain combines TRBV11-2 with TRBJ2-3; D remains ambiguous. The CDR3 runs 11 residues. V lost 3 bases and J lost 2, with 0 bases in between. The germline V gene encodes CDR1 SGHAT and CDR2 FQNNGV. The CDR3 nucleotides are TGTGCCAGCAGCTTCACAGATACGCAGTATTTT. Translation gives CASSFTDTQYF.

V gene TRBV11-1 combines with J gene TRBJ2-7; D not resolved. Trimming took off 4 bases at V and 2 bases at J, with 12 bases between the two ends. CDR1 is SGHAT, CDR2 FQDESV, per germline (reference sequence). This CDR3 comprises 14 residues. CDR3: CASSWTEPTYEQYF. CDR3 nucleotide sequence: TGTGCCAGCAGCTGGACGGAGCCGACCTACGAGCAGTACTTC. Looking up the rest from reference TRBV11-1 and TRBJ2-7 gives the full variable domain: EAEVAQSPRYKITEKSQAVAFWCDPISGHATLYWYRQILGQGPELLVQFQDESVVDDSQLPKDRFSAERLKGVDSTLKIQPAELGDSAMYLCASSWTEPTYEQYFGPGTRLTVT.

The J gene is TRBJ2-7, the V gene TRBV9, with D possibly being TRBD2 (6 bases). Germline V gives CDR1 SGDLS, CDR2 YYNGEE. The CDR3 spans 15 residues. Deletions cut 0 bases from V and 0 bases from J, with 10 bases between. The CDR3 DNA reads TGTGCCAGCAGCGTAGGGGGCGGGACCTCCTACGAGCAGTACTTC. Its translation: CASSVGGGTSYEQYF.

The CDR3 reads CASSPPRGQGNNEQFF. The CDR3 nucleotides read TGTGCCAGCAGCCCCCCCCGGGGACAGGGGAACAATGAGCAGTTCTTC. V usage is TRBV7-6 and J usage is TRBJ2-1, with 10 bases lining up with TRBD1. Germline V gene sequence: CDR1 SGHVS, CDR2 FNYEAQ. The CDR3 is 16 residues long. The ends lost 5 bases at V and 5 bases at J; junction bases unmatched: 9.

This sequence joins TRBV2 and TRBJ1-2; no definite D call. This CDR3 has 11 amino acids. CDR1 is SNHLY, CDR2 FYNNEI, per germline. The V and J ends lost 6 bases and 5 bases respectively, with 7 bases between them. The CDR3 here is CASSLPYGYTF. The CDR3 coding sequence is TGTGCCAGCAGCCTACCGTATGGCTACACCTTC.